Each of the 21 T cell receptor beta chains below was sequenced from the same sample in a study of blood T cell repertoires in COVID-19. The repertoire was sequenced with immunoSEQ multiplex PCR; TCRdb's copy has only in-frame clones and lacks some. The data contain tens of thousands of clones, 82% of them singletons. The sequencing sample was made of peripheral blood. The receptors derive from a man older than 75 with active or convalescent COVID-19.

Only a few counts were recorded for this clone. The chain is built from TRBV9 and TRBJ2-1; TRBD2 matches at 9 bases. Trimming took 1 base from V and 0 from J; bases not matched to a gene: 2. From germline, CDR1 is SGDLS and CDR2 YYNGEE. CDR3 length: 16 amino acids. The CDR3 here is CASSVSGGSSYNEQFF. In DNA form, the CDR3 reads TGTGCCAGCAGCGTAAGCGGGGGGAGCTCCTACAATGAGCAGTTCTTC.

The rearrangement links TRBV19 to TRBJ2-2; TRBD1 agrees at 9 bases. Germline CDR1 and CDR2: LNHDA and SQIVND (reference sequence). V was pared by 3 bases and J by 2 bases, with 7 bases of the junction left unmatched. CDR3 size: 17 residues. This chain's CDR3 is CASSILWTGVNTGELFF. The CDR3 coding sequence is TGTGCCAGTAGTATTCTGTGGACAGGGGTCAACACCGGGGAGCTGTTTTTT.

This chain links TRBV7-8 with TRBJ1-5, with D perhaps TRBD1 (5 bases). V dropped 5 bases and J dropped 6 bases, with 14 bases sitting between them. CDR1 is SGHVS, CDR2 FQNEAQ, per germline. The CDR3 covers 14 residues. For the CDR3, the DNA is TGTGCCAGCAGCCTCGGGGACTTGGGTCAGCCCCAGCATTTT. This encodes CASSLGDLGQPQHF. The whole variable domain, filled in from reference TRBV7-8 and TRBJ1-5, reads GAGVSQSPRYKVAKRGQDVALRCDPISGHVSLFWYQQALGQGPEFLTYFQNEAQLDKSGLPSDRFFAERPEGSVSTLKIQRTQQEDSAVYLCASSLGDLGQPQHFGDGTRLSIL.

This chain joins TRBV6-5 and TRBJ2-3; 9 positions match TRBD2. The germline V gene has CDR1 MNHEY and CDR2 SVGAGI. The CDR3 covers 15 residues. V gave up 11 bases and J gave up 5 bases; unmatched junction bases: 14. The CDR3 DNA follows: TGTGCCCCTGACCCCAGGACTAGCGCTAGAGATACGCAGTATTTT. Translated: CAPDPRTSARDTQYF.

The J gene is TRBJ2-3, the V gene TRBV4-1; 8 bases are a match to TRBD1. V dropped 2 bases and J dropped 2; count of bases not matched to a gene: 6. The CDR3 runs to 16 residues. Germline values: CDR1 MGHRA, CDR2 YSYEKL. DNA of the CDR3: TGCGCCAGCAGCCAACCCGGACAGGGTGCCACAGATACGCAGTATTTT. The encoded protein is CASSQPGQGATDTQYF.

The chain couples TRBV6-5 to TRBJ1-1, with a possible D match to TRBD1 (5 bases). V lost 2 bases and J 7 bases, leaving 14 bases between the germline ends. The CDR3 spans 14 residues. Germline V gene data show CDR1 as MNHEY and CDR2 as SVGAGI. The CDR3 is CASSYDGRGIEAFF. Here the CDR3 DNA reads TGTGCCAGCAGTTACGACGGGAGGGGAATTGAAGCTTTCTTT.

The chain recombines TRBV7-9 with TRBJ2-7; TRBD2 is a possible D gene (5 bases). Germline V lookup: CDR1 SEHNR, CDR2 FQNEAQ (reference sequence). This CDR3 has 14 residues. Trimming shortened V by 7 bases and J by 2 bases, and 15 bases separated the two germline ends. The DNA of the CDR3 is TGTGCCAGCACCCCCGTGGAGGCCGCCTACGAGCAGTACTTC. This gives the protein CASTPVEAAYEQYF. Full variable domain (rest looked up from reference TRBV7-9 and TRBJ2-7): DTGVSQNPRHKITKRGQNVTFRCDPISEHNRLYWYRQTLGQGPEFLTYFQNEAQLEKSRLLSDRFSAERPKGSFSTLEIQRTEQGDSAMYLCASTPVEAAYEQYFGPGTRLTVT.

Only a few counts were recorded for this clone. DNA of the CDR3: TGTGCCAGCAGCATCACGGGGGGATACTATGGCTACACCTTC. It is translated as CASSITGGYYGYTF. This chain joins TRBV5-6 and TRBJ1-2; a possible D gene is TRBD1 (5 bases). The germline CDR1 and CDR2 sequences are SGHDT and YYEEEE. V dropped 4 bases and J dropped 3 bases, with 13 bases sitting between them. The CDR3 length is 14 residues.

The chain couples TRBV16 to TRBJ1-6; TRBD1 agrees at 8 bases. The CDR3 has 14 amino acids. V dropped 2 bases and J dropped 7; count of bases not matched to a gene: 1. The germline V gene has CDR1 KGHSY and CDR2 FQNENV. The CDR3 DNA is TGTGCCAGCAGCCAAACAGGGGGAAATTCACCCCTCCACTTT. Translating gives CASSQTGGNSPLHF. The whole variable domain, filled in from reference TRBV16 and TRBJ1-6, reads GEEVAQTPKHLVRGEGQKAKLYCAPIKGHSYVFWYQQVLKNEFKFLISFQNENVFDETGMPKERFSAKCLPNSPCSLEIQATKLEDSAVYFCASSQTGGNSPLHFGNGTRLTVT.

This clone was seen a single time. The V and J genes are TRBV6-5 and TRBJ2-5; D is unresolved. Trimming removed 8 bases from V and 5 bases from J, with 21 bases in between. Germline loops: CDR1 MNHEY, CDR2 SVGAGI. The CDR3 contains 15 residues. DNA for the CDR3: TGTGCCAGCGCCGAGACAAGTCGTCCATGGGAGACCCAGTACTTC. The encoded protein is CASAETSRPWETQYF.

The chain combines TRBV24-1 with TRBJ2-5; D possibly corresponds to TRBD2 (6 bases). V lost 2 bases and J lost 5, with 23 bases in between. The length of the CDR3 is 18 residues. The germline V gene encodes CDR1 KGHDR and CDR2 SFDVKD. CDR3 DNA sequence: TGTGCCACCAGTGATTCCGGGGTTCCGGGAGTAGGTCTGGAGACCCAGTACTTC. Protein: CATSDSGVPGVGLETQYF.

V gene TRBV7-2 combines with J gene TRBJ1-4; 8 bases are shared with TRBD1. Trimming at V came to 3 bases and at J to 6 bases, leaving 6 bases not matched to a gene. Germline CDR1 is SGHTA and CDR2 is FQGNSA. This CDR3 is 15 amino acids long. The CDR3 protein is CASSFRRGPYEKLFF. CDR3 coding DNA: TGTGCCAGCAGCTTCCGCAGGGGGCCATATGAAAAACTGTTTTTT.

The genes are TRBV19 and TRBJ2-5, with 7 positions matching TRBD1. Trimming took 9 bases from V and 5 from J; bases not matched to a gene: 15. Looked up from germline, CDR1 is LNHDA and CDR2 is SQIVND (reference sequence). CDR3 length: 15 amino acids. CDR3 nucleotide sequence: TGTGCCAGCAGTTTTGACAGGGCGGGTGAGGAGACCCAGTACTTC. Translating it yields CASSFDRAGEETQYF.

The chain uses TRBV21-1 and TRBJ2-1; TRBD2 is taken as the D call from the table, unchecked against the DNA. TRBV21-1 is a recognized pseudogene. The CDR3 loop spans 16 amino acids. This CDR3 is CASSKVSLVYSNEQFF. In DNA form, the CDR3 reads TGTGCCAGCAGCAAAGTATCGCTAGTGTATTCGAATGAGCAGTTCTTC.

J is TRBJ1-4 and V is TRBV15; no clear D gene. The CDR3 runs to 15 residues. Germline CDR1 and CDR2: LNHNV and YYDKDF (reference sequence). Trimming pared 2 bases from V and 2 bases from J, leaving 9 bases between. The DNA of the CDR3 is TGTGCCACCAGCAGAAGCGGTTGGACTAATGAAAAACTGTTTTTT. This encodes CATSRSGWTNEKLFF.

The CDR3 nucleotides are TGTGCCAGCAGCTTCAGGGTCACCGGGGAGCTGTTTTTT. Residues: CASSFRVTGELFF. V gene TRBV7-9 combines with J gene TRBJ2-2; TRBD1 might be the D (5 bases). The CDR3 covers 13 residues. Trimming removed 3 bases at V and 4 bases at J, with 6 bases between. Germline V gene lookup returns CDR1 SEHNR and CDR2 FQNEAQ (reference sequence).

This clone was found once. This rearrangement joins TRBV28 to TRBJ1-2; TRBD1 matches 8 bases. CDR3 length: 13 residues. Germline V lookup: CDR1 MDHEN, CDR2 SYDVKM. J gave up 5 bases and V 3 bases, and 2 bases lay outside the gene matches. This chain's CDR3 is CASSLGTGYGYTF. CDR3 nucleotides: TGTGCCAGCAGTTTGGGGACAGGTTATGGCTACACCTTC.

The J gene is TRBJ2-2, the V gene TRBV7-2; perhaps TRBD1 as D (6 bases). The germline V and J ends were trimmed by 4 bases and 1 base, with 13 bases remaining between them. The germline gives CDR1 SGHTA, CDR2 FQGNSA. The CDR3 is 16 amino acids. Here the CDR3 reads CASSYRASWNTGELFF. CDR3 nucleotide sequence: TGTGCCAGCAGCTACAGGGCCTCCTGGAACACCGGGGAGCTGTTTTTT.

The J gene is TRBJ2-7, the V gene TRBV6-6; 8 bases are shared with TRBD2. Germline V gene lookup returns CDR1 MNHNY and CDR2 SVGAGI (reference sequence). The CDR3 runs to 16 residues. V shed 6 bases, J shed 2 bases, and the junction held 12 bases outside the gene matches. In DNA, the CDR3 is TGTGCCAGCAGACACCATTCACCGGGACTAGCCTACGAGCAGTACTTC. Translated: CASRHHSPGLAYEQYF.

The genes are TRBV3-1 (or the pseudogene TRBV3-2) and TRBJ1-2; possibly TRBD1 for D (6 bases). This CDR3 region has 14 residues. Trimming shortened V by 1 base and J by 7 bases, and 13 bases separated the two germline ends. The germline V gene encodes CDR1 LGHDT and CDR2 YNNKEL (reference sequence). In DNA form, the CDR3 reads TGTGCCAGCAGCCAAGCTAGAACAGGGATTGGCTACACCTTC. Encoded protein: CASSQARTGIGYTF.

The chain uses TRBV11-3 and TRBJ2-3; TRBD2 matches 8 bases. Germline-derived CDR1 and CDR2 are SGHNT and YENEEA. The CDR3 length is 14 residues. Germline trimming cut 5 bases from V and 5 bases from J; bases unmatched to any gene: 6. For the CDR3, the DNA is TGTGCCAGCAGCGGACCGGGGGGGATAGATACGCAGTATTTT. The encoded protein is CASSGPGGIDTQYF. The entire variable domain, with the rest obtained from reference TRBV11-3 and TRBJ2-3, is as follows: EAGVVQSPRYKIIEKKQPVAFWCNPISGHNTLYWYLQNLGQGPELLIRYENEEAVDDSQLPKDRFSAERLKGVDSTLKIQPAELGDSAVYLCASSGPGGIDTQYFGPGTRLTVL.